These T cell receptor beta chains were read from a single sample in a study of blood T cell repertoires in COVID-19. Sequenced by immunoSEQ multiplex PCR; TCRdb stores in-frame clones only, minus some. The sample lists 100,000 to 150,000 clones, roughly 90% occurring once. The sample was peripheral blood. The receptors shown here come from a man over 45 with acute or convalescent COVID-19. Both conserved end residues are part of each CDR3. A D gene is named only where the DNA matches it firmly. Some rows have no size entry. The others give once, few or many, or a class for an expanded clone.

clone_size j_call d_call v_call cdr3_nt cdr3_aa
NA TRBJ2-1 TRBD2 TRBV24-1 TGTGCCACCAGTGATCCCCGACTAGCTGAGAAGCGCGAGCAGTTCTTC CATSDPRLAEKREQFF
few TRBJ2-2 TRBD2 TRBV2 TGTGCCAACAGAGCGGGAGTAAACACCGGGGAGCTGTTTTTT CANRAGVNTGELFF
NA TRBJ2-3 NA TRBV1 TGCACCAGCAGCCACCCAGGAGGGCGGGAGATCACAGATACGCAGTATTTT CTSSHPGGREITDTQYF
NA TRBJ1-5 TRBD1 TRBV11-2 TGTGCCAGCAGCCTGGGGACAGTTAGCAATCAGCCCCAGCATTTT CASSLGTVSNQPQHF
NA TRBJ2-5 TRBD1 TRBV4-2 TGTGCCAGCAGCCAAGATAGGACAGGGGAGACCCAGTACTTC CASSQDRTGETQYF
NA TRBJ2-7 TRBD2 TRBV27 TGTGCCAGCAGCGGGACTAAGGCGCTCGAGCAGTACTTC CASSGTKALEQYF
NA TRBJ2-1 TRBD1 TRBV4-1 TGCGCCAGCAGCCAAGATTGGACAGGGTCCCTTCAACCCTACAATGAGCAGTTCTTC CASSQDWTGSLQPYNEQFF
NA TRBJ1-2 NA TRBV18 TGTGCCAGCTCACCGGGACCCAGGGGCTATGGCTACACCTTC CASSPGPRGYGYTF
NA TRBJ1-5 TRBD1 TRBV24-1 TGTGCCACCAGTGATACTACAGGGGGGCGCAATCAGCCCCAGCATTTT CATSDTTGGRNQPQHF
once TRBJ2-7 NA TRBV4-3 TGCGCCAGCAGCCAAGGGCGGTCAACCTACGAGCAGTACTTC CASSQGRSTYEQYF
NA TRBJ2-7 NA TRBV4-2 TGTGCCAGCAGCCAAGGCCCTAGCGATTTCTACGAGCAGTACTTC CASSQGPSDFYEQYF
NA TRBJ1-2 TRBD1 TRBV14 TGTGCCAGCAGCCAAGACCCAGGGGGAAACTATGGCTACACCTTC CASSQDPGGNYGYTF
NA TRBJ1-5 TRBD1 TRBV2 TGTGCCAGCACTTTAGAAGGGGGCCGCAATCAGCCCCAGCATTTT CASTLEGGRNQPQHF
NA TRBJ1-4 NA TRBV19 TGTGCCAGTAGTATTCAAGGGGCAACTAATGAAAAACTGTTTTTT CASSIQGATNEKLFF
NA TRBJ1-1 TRBD1 TRBV18 TGTGCCAGCTCACCGGCGAACCGACAGGGTTTCACTGAAGCTTTCTTT CASSPANRQGFTEAFF
NA TRBJ2-3 TRBD2 TRBV11-2 TGTGCCAGCAGCTTAGCGAGCGGGAGGAAACTGGGCACAGATACGCAGTATTTT CASSLASGRKLGTDTQYF
NA TRBJ2-1 NA TRBV9 TGTGCCAGCAGCGTAGACAGCTACAATGAGCAGTTCTTC CASSVDSYNEQFF
NA TRBJ2-5 TRBD2 TRBV6-5 TGTGCCAGCAGCCCCACTTGGGGGGGCCAAGAGACCCAGTACTTC CASSPTWGGQETQYF
NA TRBJ2-3 NA TRBV7-2 TGTGCCAGCAGCTTAGCGGCTAGCACAGATACGCAGTATTTT CASSLAASTDTQYF
NA TRBJ2-1 TRBD1 TRBV11-2 TGTGCCAGCAGCTCGAGGGGACAGGGCTCCTACAATGAGCAGTTCTTC CASSSRGQGSYNEQFF
NA TRBJ1-1 NA TRBV11-2 TGTGCCAGCAGCTTAGAACGGGGGACGGAAAGTGAAGCTTTCTTT CASSLERGTESEAFF
NA TRBJ1-1 NA TRBV7-2 TGTGCCAGCAGCTTATACAGGGTTGAAGCTTTCTTT CASSLYRVEAFF
NA TRBJ1-1 NA TRBV5-1 TGCGCCAGCAGCTTGCCAGCCGACAAGTGGGACACTGAAGCTTTCTTT CASSLPADKWDTEAFF
NA TRBJ2-3 TRBD2 TRBV3-1/TRBV3-2 TGTGCCAGCAGCCAAGATCAGGCGGGAGTCAGGGCGCAGTATTTT CASSQDQAGVRAQYF
NA TRBJ1-4 NA TRBV10-3 TGTGCCATCAGTGACCGGGGAGCCACGGAAAAACTGTTTTTT CAISDRGATEKLFF
NA TRBJ2-5 TRBD2 TRBV7-2 TGTGCCAGCAGACGACGGACTAGCGGTGAGACCCAGTACTTC CASRRRTSGETQYF
NA TRBJ2-7 TRBD2 TRBV27 TGTGCCAGCAGCTATACTAGCGGGAGACCCTACGAGCAGTACTTC CASSYTSGRPYEQYF
NA TRBJ1-2 TRBD1 TRBV19 TGTGCCAGTAGTATCCTCGTCTTAACAGGGGTTAACTATGGCTACACCTTC CASSILVLTGVNYGYTF
NA TRBJ2-1 TRBD2 TRBV24-1 TGTGCCACCAGTGATCCGGGGACTAGCGGGCGGACCCGCAATGAGCAGTTCTTC CATSDPGTSGRTRNEQFF
once TRBJ2-3 TRBD2 TRBV11-3 TGTGCCAGCAGCTCCGGGGCTAGCGGGGCCCGGGGAAGTACGCAGTATTTT CASSSGASGARGSTQYF
NA TRBJ1-2 NA TRBV6-6 TGTGCCAGCAGTGGGAGCGGGGCCTATGGCTACACCTTC CASSGSGAYGYTF
NA TRBJ2-5 NA TRBV7-2 TGTGCCAGCAGCGTCAAGGCAGGGCCAGAGACCCAGTACTTC CASSVKAGPETQYF
NA TRBJ2-7 TRBD1 TRBV28 TGTGCCAGCAGTTTTGCAGGGCAGGGGGCGAGGGAGCAGTACTTC CASSFAGQGAREQYF
NA TRBJ2-7 NA TRBV10-3 TGTGCCATCAGTGAGGACAGTACAGGCCACTACGAGCAGTACTTC CAISEDSTGHYEQYF
NA TRBJ1-1 NA TRBV3-1/TRBV3-2 TGTGCCAGCAGCCAAGGGGAGGTGGCGATGAACACTGAAGCTTTCTTT CASSQGEVAMNTEAFF
NA TRBJ2-3 TRBD1 TRBV4-3 TGCGCCAGCAGCCAACGACAGGGGGTGGGAGATACGCAGTATTTT CASSQRQGVGDTQYF
NA TRBJ2-3 TRBD2 TRBV9 TGTGCCAGCAGCGTAAGTAGCGGGAGCACAGATACGCAGTATTTT CASSVSSGSTDTQYF
NA TRBJ2-3 NA TRBV5-1 TGCGCCACTAGTAGCGGTACTAGCACAGATACGCAGTATTTT CATSSGTSTDTQYF
NA TRBJ1-1 NA TRBV12-3/TRBV12-4 TGTGCCAGCAGTTTCTCCACTGAAGCTTTCTTT CASSFSTEAFF
NA TRBJ2-7 TRBD2 TRBV6-5 TGTGCCAGCAGTCCTGGACTAGCGGGACAATACGAGCAGTACTTC CASSPGLAGQYEQYF
NA TRBJ2-7 TRBD2 TRBV4-1 TGCGCCAGCAGCCAGCCGGGACTAGGCCCGGGAGAGCAGTACTTC CASSQPGLGPGEQYF